The T cell receptor beta chain under discussion was sequenced for a study of cytomegalovirus exposure and HLA in healthy donors. Study-level results: HLA alleles showed associations with 15,000 to 20,000 TCR beta sequences in a later analysis, at a 0.05 false discovery rate.

V was pared by 9 bases and J by 0 bases, with 7 bases of the junction left unmatched. CDR3 length: 15 amino acids. Germline V gene sequence: CDR1 LNHDA, CDR2 SQIVND (reference sequence). As regards this clone: Its antigen is not known. The same CDR3 can be traced to other DNA sequences in this sample.

Use of 60 Vbeta and 13 Jbeta primers characterized the PCR. Assay: immunoSEQ multiplex PCR; the TCRdb copy retains only in-frame clones and omits some. The sample includes about 90,000 clones, 62% of them seen just once. This sequence was found in a woman aged 25-40 years in good health and CMV-seropositive. The sample comprised PBMCs. This chain connects TRBV19 to TRBJ1-5; the match to TRBD1 covers 8 bases. The DNA for the CDR3 is TGTGCCAGCAGGGCAGGGGGCACTAGCAATCAGCCCCAGCATTTT. Its translation: CASRAGGTSNQPQHF. Complete variable domain (other parts from reference TRBV19 and TRBJ1-5): DGGITQSPKYLFRKEGQNVTLSCEQNLNHDAMYWYRQDPGQGLRLIYYSQIVNDFQKGDIAEGYSVSREKKESFPLTVTSAQKNPTAFYLCASRAGGTSNQPQHFGDGTRLSIL.